Each of the 9 T cell receptor beta chains below was sequenced from the same sample in a study of Ad26.COV2.S vaccination and SARS-CoV-2 variants. TCRdb's table, derived via immunoSEQ multiplex PCR, lists solely in-frame clones and lacks some. The sample gives 380,000 or so clones, about four fifths of which show up once; more than 7% is in the top ten. Treatment reported: around 19 received Ad26.COV2.S at low or high dose, single or two shots; about 5 received placebo; per-sample allocation not given. Following the first vaccine or placebo injection, samples were taken on day 63. Sequences were derived from peripheral blood, sampled in a trial of Ad26.COV2.S vaccine versus placebo. These receptors originate from a person between 18 and 65 years old who received the Ad26.COV2.S COVID-19 vaccine or a placebo.

The genes are TRBV3-1 (or the pseudogene TRBV3-2) and TRBJ2-3; TRBD2 is a possible D gene (6 bases). This CDR3 has 14 amino acids. V lost 6 bases to trimming and J lost 1 base, with 11 bases between them. CDR1 and CDR2 (germline): LGHDT, YNNKEL (reference sequence). CDR3 coding DNA: TGTGCCAGCAGGGCGGGGCTCGGCACAGATACGCAGTATTTT. This gives the protein CASRAGLGTDTQYF.

The chain employs TRBV7-9 and TRBJ2-5; the D gene is possibly TRBD2 (5 bases). V was trimmed by 5 bases and J by 4 bases, leaving 17 bases between them. The CDR3 totals 15 residues. In germline, CDR1 is SEHNR, CDR2 FQNEAQ (reference sequence). This chain's CDR3 is CASSPQTGGGETQYF. The DNA for the CDR3 is TGTGCCAGCAGCCCCCAGACGGGCGGAGGAGAGACCCAGTACTTC.

CDR3 in DNA: TGTGCCAGTACCCCTTGGGCGGCCGGAGTCAATCAGCCCCAGCATTTT. It specifies CASTPWAAGVNQPQHF. The chain is built from TRBV19 and TRBJ1-5, with D uncertain. Germline V gene lookup returns CDR1 LNHDA and CDR2 SQIVND (reference sequence). CDR3 length: 16 residues. V lost 7 bases and J lost 3, with 19 bases in between.

This rearrangement joins TRBV6-5 to TRBJ2-3; tentative D call: TRBD2 (5 bases). Germline V gives CDR1 MNHEY, CDR2 SVGAGI. Trimming took off 7 bases at V and 1 base at J, with 9 bases between the two ends. The CDR3 contains 13 residues. The CDR3 protein is CASKVGGTDTQYF. Written as DNA, the CDR3 is TGTGCCAGCAAGGTGGGAGGCACAGATACGCAGTATTTT.

In its sample, this clone was seen a few times. The same CDR3 is also encoded by other DNA sequences in this sample. V gene TRBV30 combines with J gene TRBJ2-3; D may match TRBD1 or TRBD2 (5 bases each). The CDR3 consists of 14 residues. The germline gives CDR1 GTSNPN, CDR2 SVGIG (reference sequence). The V end was cut by 5 bases, the J end by 0 bases, with 12 bases between. CDR3 in amino acids: CAWGGPSSTDTQYF. The CDR3 coding sequence is TGTGCCTGGGGGGGACCGTCCAGCACAGATACGCAGTATTTT.

The chain has TRBV28 and TRBJ1-2; TRBD1 aligns across 7 bases. The trim removed 4 bases at V and 12 bases at J, leaving 5 bases unmatched. CDR3 length: 11 residues. Germline V gene data show CDR1 as MDHEN and CDR2 as SYDVKM. In DNA form, the CDR3 reads TGTGCCAGCAGTTCACAGGGGATCCACACCTTC. Residues: CASSSQGIHTF.

This chain connects TRBV11-3 to TRBJ2-6; D gene unclear. Trimming left V 5 bases short and J 0 bases short, with 11 bases between. This CDR3 region has 16 residues. Per the germline V gene, CDR1 is SGHNT and CDR2 is YENEEA. This CDR3 reads CASSHPGHSGANVLTF. The CDR3 DNA reads TGTGCCAGCAGCCACCCGGGCCACTCTGGGGCCAACGTCCTGACTTTC.

The rearrangement uses TRBV6-5 and TRBJ1-5; 9 nucleotides match TRBD1. Trimming cost V 3 bases and J 8 bases; bases outside gene matches: 5. Germline CDR1 is MNHEY and CDR2 is SVGAGI. The CDR3 is made up of 14 amino acids. DNA for the CDR3: TGTGCCAGCAGTTATCAACAGGGGGCAGAGCCCCAGCATTTT. It encodes CASSYQQGAEPQHF.

The rearrangement joins TRBV4-2 to TRBJ1-3; D remains unclear. Trimming took 0 bases from V and 0 from J, leaving 9 bases between them. The CDR3 totals 16 residues. CDR1 and CDR2 (germline): LGHNA, YNFKEQ. The DNA for the CDR3 is TGTGCCAGCAGCCAAGAGAACACCGCCTCTGGAAACACCATATATTTT. It translates to CASSQENTASGNTIYF.